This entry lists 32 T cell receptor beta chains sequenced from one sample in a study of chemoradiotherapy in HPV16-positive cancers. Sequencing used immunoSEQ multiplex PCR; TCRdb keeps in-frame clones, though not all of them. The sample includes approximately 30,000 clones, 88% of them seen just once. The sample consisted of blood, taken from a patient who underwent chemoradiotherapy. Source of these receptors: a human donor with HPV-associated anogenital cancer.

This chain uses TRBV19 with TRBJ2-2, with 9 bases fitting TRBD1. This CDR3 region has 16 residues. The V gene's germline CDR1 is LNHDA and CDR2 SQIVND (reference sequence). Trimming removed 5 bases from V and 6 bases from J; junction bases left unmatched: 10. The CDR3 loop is CASSVGQGSKAGELFF. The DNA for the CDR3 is TGTGCCAGTAGTGTGGGACAGGGATCAAAAGCCGGGGAGCTGTTTTTT.

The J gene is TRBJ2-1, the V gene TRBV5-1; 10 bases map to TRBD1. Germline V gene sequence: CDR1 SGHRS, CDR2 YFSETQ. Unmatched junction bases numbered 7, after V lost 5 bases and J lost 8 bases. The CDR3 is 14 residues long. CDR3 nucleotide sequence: TGCGCCAGCAGACGGACAGGGGGATTCGATGAGCAGTTCTTC. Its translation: CASRRTGGFDEQFF.

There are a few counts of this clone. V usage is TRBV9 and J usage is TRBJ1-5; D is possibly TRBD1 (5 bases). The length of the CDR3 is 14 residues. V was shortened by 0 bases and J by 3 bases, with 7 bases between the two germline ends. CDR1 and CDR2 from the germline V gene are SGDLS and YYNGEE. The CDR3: CASSVDGANQPQHF. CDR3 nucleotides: TGTGCCAGCAGCGTAGACGGGGCCAATCAGCCCCAGCATTTT.

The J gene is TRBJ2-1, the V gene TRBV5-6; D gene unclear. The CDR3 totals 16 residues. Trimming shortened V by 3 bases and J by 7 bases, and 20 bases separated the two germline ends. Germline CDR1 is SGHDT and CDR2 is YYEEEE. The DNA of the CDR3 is TGTGCCAGCAGCTCCGTACCCGGCCACAGATCAAATGAGCAGTTCTTC. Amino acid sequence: CASSSVPGHRSNEQFF.

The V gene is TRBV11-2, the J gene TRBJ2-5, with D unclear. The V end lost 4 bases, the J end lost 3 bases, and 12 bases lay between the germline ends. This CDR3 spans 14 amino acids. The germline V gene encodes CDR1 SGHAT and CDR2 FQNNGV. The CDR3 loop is CASSSTAFEETQYF. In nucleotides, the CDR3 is TGTGCCAGCAGCTCTACAGCTTTCGAAGAGACCCAGTACTTC.

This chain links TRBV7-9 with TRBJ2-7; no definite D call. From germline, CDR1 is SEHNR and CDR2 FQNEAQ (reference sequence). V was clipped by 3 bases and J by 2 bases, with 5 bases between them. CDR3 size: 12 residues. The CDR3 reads CASSFVPYEQYF. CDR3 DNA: TGTGCCAGCAGCTTTGTACCCTACGAGCAGTACTTC.

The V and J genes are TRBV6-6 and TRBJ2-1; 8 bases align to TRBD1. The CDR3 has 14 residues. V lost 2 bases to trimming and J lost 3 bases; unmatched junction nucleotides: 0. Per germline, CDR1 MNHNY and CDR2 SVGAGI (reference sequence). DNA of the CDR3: TGTGCCAGCAGTTACGGGACAGGCTACAATGAGCAGTTCTTC. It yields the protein CASSYGTGYNEQFF.

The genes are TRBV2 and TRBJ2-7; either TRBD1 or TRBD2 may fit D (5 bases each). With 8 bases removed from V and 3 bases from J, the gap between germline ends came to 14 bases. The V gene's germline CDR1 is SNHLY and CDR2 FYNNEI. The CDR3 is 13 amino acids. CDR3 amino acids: CASQGRDFYEQYF. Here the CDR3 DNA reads TGTGCCAGCCAGGGACGTGACTTCTACGAGCAGTACTTC.

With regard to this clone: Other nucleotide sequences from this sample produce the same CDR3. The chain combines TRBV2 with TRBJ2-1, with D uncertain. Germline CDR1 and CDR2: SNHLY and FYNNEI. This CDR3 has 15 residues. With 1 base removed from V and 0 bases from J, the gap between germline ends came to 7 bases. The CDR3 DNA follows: TGTGCCAGCAGTGAAGGGACGGCCTCCTACAATGAGCAGTTCTTC. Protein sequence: CASSEGTASYNEQFF.

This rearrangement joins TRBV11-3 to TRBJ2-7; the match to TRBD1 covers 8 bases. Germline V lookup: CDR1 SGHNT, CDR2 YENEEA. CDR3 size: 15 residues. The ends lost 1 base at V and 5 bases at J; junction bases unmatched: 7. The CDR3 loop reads CASSLVSGGGNEQYF. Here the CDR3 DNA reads TGTGCCAGCAGCTTAGTCTCAGGGGGCGGAAACGAGCAGTACTTC.

As DNA, the CDR3 is TGTGCCAGCAGCAAAGCCCTCTCTACAACCGCGAACACCGGGGAGCTGTTTTTT. This gives the protein CASSKALSTTANTGELFF. V and J are TRBV21-1 and TRBJ2-2. TRBV21-1 is deemed a pseudogene. The CDR3 loop spans 18 amino acids.

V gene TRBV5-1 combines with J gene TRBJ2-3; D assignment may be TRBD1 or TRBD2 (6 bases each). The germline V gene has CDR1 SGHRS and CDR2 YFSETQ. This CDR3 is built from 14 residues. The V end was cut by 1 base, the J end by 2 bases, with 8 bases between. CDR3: CASSLRGHTDTQYF. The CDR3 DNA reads TGCGCCAGCAGCTTGCGGGGGCACACAGATACGCAGTATTTT. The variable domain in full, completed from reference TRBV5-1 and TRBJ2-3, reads KAGVTQTPRYLIKTRGQQVTLSCSPISGHRSVSWYQQTPGQGLQFLFEYFSETQRNKGNFPGRFSGRQFSNSRSEMNVSTLELGDSALYLCASSLRGHTDTQYFGPGTRLTVL.

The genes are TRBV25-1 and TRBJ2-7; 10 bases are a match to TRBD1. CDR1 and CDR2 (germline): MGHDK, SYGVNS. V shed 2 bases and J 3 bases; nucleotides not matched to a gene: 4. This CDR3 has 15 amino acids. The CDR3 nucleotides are TGTGCCAGCAGTGAACTTGGACAGGGGGTCTACGAGCAGTACTTC. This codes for CASSELGQGVYEQYF.

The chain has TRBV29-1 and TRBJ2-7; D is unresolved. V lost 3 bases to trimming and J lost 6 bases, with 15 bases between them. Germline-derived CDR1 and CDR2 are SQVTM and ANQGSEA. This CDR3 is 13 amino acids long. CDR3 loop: CSVDSPGRSEQYF. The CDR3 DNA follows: TGCAGCGTTGATAGCCCCGGCCGGAGCGAGCAGTACTTC.

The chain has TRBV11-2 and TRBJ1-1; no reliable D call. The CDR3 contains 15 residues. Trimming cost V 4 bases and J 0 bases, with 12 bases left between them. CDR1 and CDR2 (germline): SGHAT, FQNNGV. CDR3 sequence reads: CASSSDSYLNTEAFF. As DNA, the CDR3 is TGTGCCAGCAGCTCGGACTCTTACCTGAACACTGAAGCTTTCTTT.

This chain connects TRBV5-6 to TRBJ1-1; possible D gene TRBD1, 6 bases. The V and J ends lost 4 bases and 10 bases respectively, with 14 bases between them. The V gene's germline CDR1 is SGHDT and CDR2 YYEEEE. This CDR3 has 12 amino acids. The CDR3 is CASSAGQSGAFF. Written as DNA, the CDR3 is TGTGCCAGCAGCGCTGGACAGAGTGGAGCTTTCTTT. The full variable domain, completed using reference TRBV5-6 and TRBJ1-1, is DAGVTQSPTHLIKTRGQQVTLRCSPKSGHDTVSWYQQALGQGPQFIFQYYEEEERQRGNFPDRFSGHQFPNYSSELNVNALLLGDSALYLCASSAGQSGAFFGQGTRLTVV.

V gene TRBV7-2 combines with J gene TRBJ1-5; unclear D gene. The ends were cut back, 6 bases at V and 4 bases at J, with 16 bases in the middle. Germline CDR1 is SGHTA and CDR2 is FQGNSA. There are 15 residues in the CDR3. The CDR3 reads CASSLTGSLNQPQHF. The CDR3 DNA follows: TGTGCCAGCAGTCTAACCGGGAGTCTGAATCAGCCCCAGCATTTT.

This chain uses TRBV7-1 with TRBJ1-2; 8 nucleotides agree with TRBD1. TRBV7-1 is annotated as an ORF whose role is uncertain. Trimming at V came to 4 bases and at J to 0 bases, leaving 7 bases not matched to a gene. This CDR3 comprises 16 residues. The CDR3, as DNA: TGTGCCAGCAGCTTGCCGGGACAGGTCCCTAACTATGGCTACACCTTC. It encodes CASSLPGQVPNYGYTF.

As DNA, the CDR3 is TGTGCCACCACCGGCGGGGGGGGCTACACCTTC. Translation gives CATTGGGGYTF. The chain couples TRBV6-4 to TRBJ1-2; D is perhaps TRBD1 (5 bases). Germline V gene data show CDR1 as MRHNA and CDR2 as SNTAGT. Trimming left V 10 bases short and J 8 bases short, with 14 bases between. The CDR3 has 11 residues.

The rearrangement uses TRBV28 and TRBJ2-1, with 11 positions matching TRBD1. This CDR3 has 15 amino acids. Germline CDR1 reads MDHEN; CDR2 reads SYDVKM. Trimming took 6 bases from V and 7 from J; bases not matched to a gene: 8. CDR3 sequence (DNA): TGTGCCAGCAGACCCCCCGGGACAGGGGGGAATGAGCAGTTCTTC. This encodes CASRPPGTGGNEQFF.

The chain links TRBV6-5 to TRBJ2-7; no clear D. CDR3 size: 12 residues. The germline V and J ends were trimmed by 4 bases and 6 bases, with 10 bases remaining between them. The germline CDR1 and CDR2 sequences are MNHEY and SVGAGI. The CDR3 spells CASSLPSAEQYF. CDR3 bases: TGTGCCAGCAGTTTGCCCTCGGCCGAGCAGTACTTC.

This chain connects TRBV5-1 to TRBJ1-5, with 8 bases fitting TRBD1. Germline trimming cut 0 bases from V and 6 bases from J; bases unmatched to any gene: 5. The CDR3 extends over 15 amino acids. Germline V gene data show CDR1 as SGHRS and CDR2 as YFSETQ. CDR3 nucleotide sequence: TGCGCCAGCAGCTTGGAAACAGGGGGTACTCAGCCCCAGCATTTT. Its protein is CASSLETGGTQPQHF.

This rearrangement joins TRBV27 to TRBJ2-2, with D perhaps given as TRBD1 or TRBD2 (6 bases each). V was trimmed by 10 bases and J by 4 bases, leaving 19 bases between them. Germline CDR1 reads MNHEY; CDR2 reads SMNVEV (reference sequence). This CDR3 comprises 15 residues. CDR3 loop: CATLTRLGGTGELFF. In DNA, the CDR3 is TGTGCCACCCTTACCCGACTAGGGGGCACCGGGGAGCTGTTTTTT.

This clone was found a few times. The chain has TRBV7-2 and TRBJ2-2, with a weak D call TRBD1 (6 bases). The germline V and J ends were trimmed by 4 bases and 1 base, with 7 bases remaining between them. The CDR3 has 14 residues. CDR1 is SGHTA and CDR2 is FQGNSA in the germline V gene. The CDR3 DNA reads TGTGCCAGCAGCTACAGGGTGAACACCGGGGAGCTGTTTTTT. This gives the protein CASSYRVNTGELFF.

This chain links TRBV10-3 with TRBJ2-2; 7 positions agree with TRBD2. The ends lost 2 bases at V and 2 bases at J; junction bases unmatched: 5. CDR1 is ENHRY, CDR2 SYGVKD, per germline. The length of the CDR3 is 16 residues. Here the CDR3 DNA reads TGTGCCATCAGTGAGGGGAGACTAGCAAACACCGGGGAGCTGTTTTTT. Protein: CAISEGRLANTGELFF.

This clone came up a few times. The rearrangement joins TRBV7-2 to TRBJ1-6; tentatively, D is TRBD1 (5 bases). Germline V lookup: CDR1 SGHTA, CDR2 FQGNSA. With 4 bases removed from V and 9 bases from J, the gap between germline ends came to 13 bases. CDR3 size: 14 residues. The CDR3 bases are TGTGCCAGCAGCTCGACTGGGGCAGGTTCACCCCTCCACTTT. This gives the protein CASSSTGAGSPLHF.

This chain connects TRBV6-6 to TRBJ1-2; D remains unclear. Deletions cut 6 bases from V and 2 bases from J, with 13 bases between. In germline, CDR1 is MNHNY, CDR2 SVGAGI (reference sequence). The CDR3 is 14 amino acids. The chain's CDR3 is CASSVGGGNYGYTF. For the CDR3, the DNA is TGTGCCAGCAGCGTAGGAGGAGGAAACTATGGCTACACCTTC.

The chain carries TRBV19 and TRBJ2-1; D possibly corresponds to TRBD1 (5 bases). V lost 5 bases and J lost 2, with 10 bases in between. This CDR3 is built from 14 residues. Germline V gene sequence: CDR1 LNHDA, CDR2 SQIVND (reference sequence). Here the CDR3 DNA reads TGTGCCAGTAGTCGTCAGGGCACCTACAATGAGCAGTTCTTC. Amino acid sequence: CASSRQGTYNEQFF.

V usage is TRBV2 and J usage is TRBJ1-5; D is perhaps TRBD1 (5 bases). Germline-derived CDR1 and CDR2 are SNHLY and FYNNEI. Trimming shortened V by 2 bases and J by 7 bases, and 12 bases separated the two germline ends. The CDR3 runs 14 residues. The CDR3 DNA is TGTGCCAGCAGTGAAAACAGGAGGGGACAGCCCCAGCATTTT. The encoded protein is CASSENRRGQPQHF.

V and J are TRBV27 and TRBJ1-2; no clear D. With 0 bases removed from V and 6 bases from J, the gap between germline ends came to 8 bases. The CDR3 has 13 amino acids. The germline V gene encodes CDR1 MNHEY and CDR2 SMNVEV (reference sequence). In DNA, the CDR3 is TGTGCCAGCAGTTTATCCCTTATTAATGGCTACACCTTC. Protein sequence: CASSLSLINGYTF.

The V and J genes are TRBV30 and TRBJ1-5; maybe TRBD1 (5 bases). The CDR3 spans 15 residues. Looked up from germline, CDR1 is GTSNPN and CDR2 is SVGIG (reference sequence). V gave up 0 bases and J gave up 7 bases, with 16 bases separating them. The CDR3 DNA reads TGTGCCTGGAGTGTAGAGGGCAGGGTCGGGCAGCCCCAGCATTTT. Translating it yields CAWSVEGRVGQPQHF.

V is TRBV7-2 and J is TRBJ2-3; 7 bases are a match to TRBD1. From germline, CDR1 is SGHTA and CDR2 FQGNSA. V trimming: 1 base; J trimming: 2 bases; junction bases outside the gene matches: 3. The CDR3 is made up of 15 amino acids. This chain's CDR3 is CASSLGGGLTDTQYF. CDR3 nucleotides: TGTGCCAGCAGCTTAGGAGGGGGCCTCACAGATACGCAGTATTTT.